This TCR beta chain was captured in a study of blood T cell dynamics during melanoma immunotherapy. With 3 bases removed from V and 7 bases from J, the gap between germline ends came to 8 bases. Germline V gene lookup returns CDR1 SGHRS and CDR2 YFSETQ. This CDR3 spans 11 amino acids. Method: immunoSEQ multiplex PCR; TCRdb's copy keeps in-frame clones and lacks some. Of approximately 7,000 clones detected, around 83% appear once; the ten largest clones hold roughly a third. Time point in this sample: week 3, after first cycle of checkpoint inhibitor. Sampling occurred pretreatment (T0) and at week 3 (W3), after cycle one of checkpoint blockade.

Sequencing was performed on blood, taken from a patient treated with checkpoint blockade. The TCR originated in a human donor with melanoma. Some clones in this sample may be carry-over from other donors' samples. The V and J genes are TRBV5-1 and TRBJ2-7; tentative D call: TRBD1 (5 bases). In DNA, the CDR3 is TGCGCCAGCAGCTCGCAGGGAGAGCAGTACTTC. Its protein is CASSSQGEQYF.